A selection of T cell receptor beta chains follows, all from one sample in a study of blood T cell repertoires in COVID-19. Some clones are missing from TCRdb's copy, which holds only in-frame ones; the method was immunoSEQ multiplex PCR. The top ten hold 5.1% of the sample, which has some 210,000 clones, approximately 84% seen once. Sequencing was performed on peripheral blood. Source of these receptors: a woman aged 70-85 years with active or convalescent COVID-19. Each CDR3 is given with its conserved first and last residue. Each record gives: V gene, J gene, D gene, clone size, CDR3 protein, CDR3 DNA. A D gene is named only where the DNA matches it firmly. Only some rows state a clone size, as once, few, many or a class for expanded clones.

v_gene: TRBV13; j_gene: TRBJ2-3; d_gene: TRBD2; abundance: NA; CDR3aa: CASLGRRGGRAGYTQYF; CDR3nt: TGTGCCAGCCTGGGGAGGAGAGGCGGGAGGGCCGGATATACGCAGTATTTT
v_gene: TRBV2; j_gene: TRBJ2-2; d_gene: TRBD1; abundance: NA; CDR3aa: CASSESIGDRRFAGELFF; CDR3nt: TGTGCCAGCAGTGAGTCCATTGGGGACAGACGATTCGCCGGGGAGCTGTTTTTT
v_gene: TRBV5-1; j_gene: TRBJ2-1; d_gene: TRBD2; abundance: NA; CDR3aa: CASSLAVGLAGFNEQFF; CDR3nt: TGCGCCAGCAGCTTGGCCGTGGGACTAGCGGGATTCAATGAGCAGTTCTTC
v_gene: TRBV5-1; j_gene: TRBJ1-4; d_gene: TRBD1; abundance: NA; CDR3aa: CASSRDRENEKLFF; CDR3nt: TGCGCCAGCAGTCGGGACAGGGAGAATGAAAAACTGTTTTTT
v_gene: TRBV30; j_gene: TRBJ1-3; d_gene: NA; abundance: NA; CDR3aa: CAWTSGNTIYF; CDR3nt: TGTGCCTGGACTTCTGGAAACACCATATATTTT
v_gene: TRBV7-9; j_gene: TRBJ1-1; d_gene: TRBD1; abundance: NA; CDR3aa: CASSPGDREWTEAFF; CDR3nt: TGTGCCAGCAGCCCTGGCGACAGGGAGTGGACTGAAGCTTTCTTT
v_gene: TRBV21-1; j_gene: TRBJ2-3; d_gene: NA; abundance: NA; CDR3aa: CASSSGVTDTQYF; CDR3nt: TGTGCCAGCAGCTCGGGGGTGACAGATACGCAGTATTTT
v_gene: TRBV19; j_gene: TRBJ2-1; d_gene: TRBD2; abundance: NA; CDR3aa: CASSIGSGRRNEQFF; CDR3nt: TGTGCCAGTAGTATCGGGAGCGGGAGGAGGAATGAGCAGTTCTTC
v_gene: TRBV5-1; j_gene: TRBJ1-4; d_gene: TRBD1; abundance: NA; CDR3aa: CASSQGGTGIEKLFF; CDR3nt: TGCGCCAGCAGCCAGGGAGGGACAGGGATTGAAAAACTGTTTTTT
v_gene: TRBV5-1; j_gene: TRBJ2-3; d_gene: TRBD2; abundance: once; CDR3aa: CASSQGASGSGDTQYF; CDR3nt: TGCGCCAGCAGCCAGGGGGCTAGCGGGAGTGGAGATACGCAGTATTTT
v_gene: TRBV2; j_gene: TRBJ1-5; d_gene: TRBD1; abundance: NA; CDR3aa: CASNRGGNQPQHF; CDR3nt: TGTGCCAGCAACAGGGGAGGCAATCAGCCCCAGCATTTT
v_gene: TRBV24-1; j_gene: TRBJ1-5; d_gene: TRBD1; abundance: NA; CDR3aa: CATSDSPGTGPNQPQHF; CDR3nt: TGTGCCACCAGTGATTCGCCCGGGACAGGGCCGAATCAGCCCCAGCATTTT
v_gene: TRBV12-3/TRBV12-4; j_gene: TRBJ2-7; d_gene: TRBD2; abundance: NA; CDR3aa: CASSLRAGGEQYF; CDR3nt: TGTGCCAGCAGTTTGAGAGCGGGAGGCGAGCAGTACTTC
v_gene: TRBV30; j_gene: TRBJ1-4; d_gene: NA; abundance: NA; CDR3aa: CAWRFGQVVEKLFF; CDR3nt: TGTGCCTGGAGGTTTGGGCAGGTAGTCGAAAAACTGTTTTTT
v_gene: TRBV5-5; j_gene: TRBJ2-7; d_gene: NA; abundance: NA; CDR3aa: CASSNSPWEQYF; CDR3nt: TGTGCCAGCAGCAACTCTCCCTGGGAGCAGTACTTC
v_gene: TRBV2; j_gene: TRBJ1-5; d_gene: TRBD1; abundance: NA; CDR3aa: CASSENRGWNQPQHF; CDR3nt: TGTGCCAGCAGTGAGAACAGGGGTTGGAATCAGCCCCAGCATTTT